Each of the 14 T cell receptor beta chains below was sequenced from the same sample in a study of monozygotic twins with cystic fibrosis. Here immunoSEQ multiplex PCR was the method, and the copy in TCRdb shows in-frame clones only, minus some. Of tens of thousands of clones listed, about 93% were seen once; the top ten hold 0.19%. The sequencing sample was made of blood. Receptors originate from a boy aged 2 to 10 with cystic fibrosis.

The genes are TRBV7-3 and TRBJ2-1, with no clear D. CDR1 SGHTA and CDR2 FQGTGA come from the germline V gene. The CDR3 is 12 residues long. V was clipped by 1 base and J by 5 bases, with 3 bases between them. Written as DNA, the CDR3 is TGTGCCAGCAGCTTAAGGGACAATGAGCAGTTCTTC. It codes for CASSLRDNEQFF.

The chain links TRBV2 to TRBJ2-7, with 14 bases identical to TRBD2. J gave up 6 bases and V 0 bases, and 10 bases lay outside the gene matches. This CDR3 is built from 18 residues. Germline CDR1 reads SNHLY; CDR2 reads FYNNEI. CDR3 residues: CASSEAGLAGAPTGEQYF. In DNA, the CDR3 is TGTGCCAGCAGTGAAGCGGGACTAGCGGGGGCGCCGACGGGCGAGCAGTACTTC.

This chain links TRBV19 with TRBJ1-1; weak D call: TRBD1 (5 bases). The CDR3 is 13 residues long. V dropped 3 bases and J dropped 7 bases, with 12 bases sitting between them. CDR1 and CDR2 (germline): LNHDA, SQIVND (reference sequence). The CDR3 spells CASSMWGGSEAFF. CDR3 coding DNA: TGTGCCAGTAGTATGTGGGGGGGAAGTGAAGCTTTCTTT.

The V call is TRBV7-8, the J call TRBJ1-5; D not certain. V was cut by 4 bases and J by 1 base, with 14 bases left in between. The CDR3 runs 16 residues. Germline assignment: CDR1 SGHVS and CDR2 FQNEAQ. This chain's CDR3 is CASSYARVWSNQPQHF. The DNA of the CDR3 is TGTGCCAGCAGCTATGCCCGAGTATGGAGCAATCAGCCCCAGCATTTT. Full variable domain (remainder filled in from reference TRBV7-8 and TRBJ1-5): GAGVSQSPRYKVAKRGQDVALRCDPISGHVSLFWYQQALGQGPEFLTYFQNEAQLDKSGLPSDRFFAERPEGSVSTLKIQRTQQEDSAVYLCASSYARVWSNQPQHFGDGTRLSIL.

The chain employs TRBV7-2 and TRBJ1-1; D is ambiguous. CDR1 and CDR2 from the germline V gene are SGHTA and FQGNSA. CDR3 length equals 12 residues. Trimming removed 8 bases from V and 1 base from J, with 8 bases in between. The CDR3 protein is CASVEQNTEAFF. CDR3 DNA sequence: TGTGCCAGCGTGGAGCAGAACACTGAAGCTTTCTTT.

The gene calls are TRBV9 and TRBJ1-2, with D tentatively TRBD1 (5 bases). The ends were cut back, 7 bases at V and 7 bases at J, with 29 bases in the middle. This CDR3 contains 17 residues. Germline V lookup: CDR1 SGDLS, CDR2 YYNGEE. CDR3 bases: TGTGCCAGCGGTGGGGAGAACCGGGGCCCACCGAGTGGTGGCTACACCTTC. This gives the protein CASGGENRGPPSGGYTF. The variable domain in full, completed from reference TRBV9 and TRBJ1-2, reads DSGVTQTPKHLITATGQRVTLRCSPRSGDLSVYWYQQSLDQGLQFLIQYYNGEERAKGNILERFSAQQFPDLHSELNLSSLELGDSALYFCASGGENRGPPSGGYTFGSGTRLTVV.

The rearrangement links TRBV5-6 to TRBJ2-7; D gene uncertain. With 4 bases removed from V and 6 bases from J, the gap between germline ends came to 17 bases. CDR3 length: 14 amino acids. CDR1 and CDR2 from the germline V gene are SGHDT and YYEEEE. CDR3 in amino acids: CASSGVGSLVEQYF. In DNA form, the CDR3 reads TGTGCCAGCAGCGGCGTGGGGTCTCTAGTCGAGCAGTACTTC.

The chain recombines TRBV9 with TRBJ2-6; D remains ambiguous. The germline V gene encodes CDR1 SGDLS and CDR2 YYNGEE. V dropped 0 bases and J dropped 4 bases, with 8 bases sitting between them. The CDR3 length is 15 residues. Written as DNA, the CDR3 is TGTGCCAGCAGCGTAGGAGGAGTAGGGGCCAACGTCCTGACTTTC. Its translation is CASSVGGVGANVLTF. Supplemented by reference TRBV9 and TRBJ2-6, the full variable domain reads DSGVTQTPKHLITATGQRVTLRCSPRSGDLSVYWYQQSLDQGLQFLIQYYNGEERAKGNILERFSAQQFPDLHSELNLSSLELGDSALYFCASSVGGVGANVLTFGAGSRLTVL.

This clone showed up just a few times. CDR3 DNA: TGTGCCAGCAGCCCCTCGGGGGGTAGCAATCAGCCCCAGCATTTT. Translating it yields CASSPSGGSNQPQHF. The chain employs TRBV9 and TRBJ1-5; tentatively, D is TRBD1 (5 bases). The V gene lost 4 bases and the J gene lost 0 bases, with 11 bases spanning the gap. CDR1 SGDLS and CDR2 YYNGEE come from the germline V gene. The CDR3 is 15 amino acids.

V gene TRBV15 combines with J gene TRBJ1-1; tentatively, D is TRBD1 (6 bases). Trimming cost V 0 bases and J 2 bases, with 13 bases left between them. From germline, CDR1 is LNHNV and CDR2 YYDKDF (reference sequence). This CDR3 region has 16 residues. As DNA, the CDR3 is TGTGCCACCAGCAGAGAAGGGGGAAAGATCAACACTGAAGCTTTCTTT. Translation: CATSREGGKINTEAFF.

V usage is TRBV12-5 and J usage is TRBJ2-7, with 7 positions matching TRBD1. Germline V gives CDR1 LGHNT, CDR2 FRNRAP. V dropped 5 bases and J dropped 9; count of bases not matched to a gene: 7. The CDR3 is 12 residues long. The CDR3 DNA reads as TGTGCTAGTGGTCCCCCTGGGGACAGGCAGTACTTC. Its protein product is CASGPPGDRQYF.

This rearrangement joins TRBV4-1 to TRBJ1-6; D gene uncertain. Trimming took off 4 bases at V and 8 bases at J, with 9 bases between the two ends. The length of the CDR3 is 13 residues. The V gene's germline CDR1 is MGHRA and CDR2 YSYEKL. The CDR3 region is CASSPDWDSPLHF. The CDR3 bases are TGCGCCAGCAGCCCCGATTGGGATTCACCCCTCCACTTT.

J is TRBJ1-2 and V is TRBV20-1; a weak D match, TRBD1 (5 bases). Trimming stripped 6 bases from V and 8 bases from J, with 10 bases between. The CDR3 sequence is 10 residues long. Germline CDR1 DFQATT, CDR2 SNEGSKA (reference sequence). Here the CDR3 reads CSASGDGYTF. Here the CDR3 DNA reads TGCAGTGCCTCCGGGGACGGCTACACCTTC.

The chain carries TRBV19 and TRBJ1-1, with D tentatively TRBD1 (6 bases). The CDR3 sequence is 12 residues long. From germline, CDR1 is LNHDA and CDR2 SQIVND (reference sequence). The V end was cut by 5 bases, the J end by 14 bases, with 18 bases between. The CDR3 bases are TGTGCCAGTAGTCCCCCGACAGGCGCCGAATTCTTT. Its protein is CASSPPTGAEFF.